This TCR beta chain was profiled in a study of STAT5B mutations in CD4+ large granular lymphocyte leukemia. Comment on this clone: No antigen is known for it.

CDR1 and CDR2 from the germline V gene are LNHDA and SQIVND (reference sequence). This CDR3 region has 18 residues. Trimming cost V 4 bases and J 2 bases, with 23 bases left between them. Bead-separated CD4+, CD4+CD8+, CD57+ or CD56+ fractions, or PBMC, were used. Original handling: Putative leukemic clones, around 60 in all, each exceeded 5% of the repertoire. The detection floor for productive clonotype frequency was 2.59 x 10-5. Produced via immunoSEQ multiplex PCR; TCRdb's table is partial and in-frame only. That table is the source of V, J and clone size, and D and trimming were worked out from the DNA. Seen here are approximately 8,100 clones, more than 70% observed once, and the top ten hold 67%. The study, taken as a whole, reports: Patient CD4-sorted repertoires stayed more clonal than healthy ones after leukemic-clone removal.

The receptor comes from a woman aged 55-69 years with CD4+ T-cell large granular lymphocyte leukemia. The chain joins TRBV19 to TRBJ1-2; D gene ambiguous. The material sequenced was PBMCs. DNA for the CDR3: TGTGCCAGTAGTACCCAAGGACGTTTGGCCACTCTCAACTATGGCTACACCTTC. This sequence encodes CASSTQGRLATLNYGYTF.